These 11 T cell receptor beta chains were sequenced from one sample in a study of shared clonotypes between healthy human individuals. The naive CD8 subset, CD45RO-negative cells positively selected for CCR7, excluded terminally differentiated effector memory CD45RA+ cells. The method was immunoSEQ multiplex PCR; TCRdb's version includes in-frame clones alone and lacks a portion of them. Of roughly 590,000 clones in the sample, around 95% were seen once. Sequenced sample: naive CD8+ T cells sorted from blood. These receptors were obtained from a woman in her thirties in good health.

This chain links TRBV9 with TRBJ2-3; unclear D gene. The CDR3 length is 15 residues. V was shortened by 3 bases and J by 5 bases, with 16 bases between the two germline ends. In germline, CDR1 is SGDLS, CDR2 YYNGEE. The CDR3 sequence is CASSDPVGPLDTQYF. As DNA, the CDR3 is TGTGCCAGCAGCGACCCTGTCGGGCCACTAGATACGCAGTATTTT.

The chain employs TRBV7-6 and TRBJ2-5; 9 bases match TRBD1. Germline loops: CDR1 SGHVS, CDR2 FNYEAQ. The CDR3 is made up of 16 amino acids. The V gene end was trimmed by 0 bases and the J gene end by 9 bases; junction bases not matched to a gene: 11. The CDR3 coding sequence is TGTGCCAGCAGCTTAGCGGTTGGACAGGGGAACCAGGCCCAGTACTTC. Translation: CASSLAVGQGNQAQYF.

CDR3 sequence: CAISESGSSGNTIYF. The CDR3 DNA follows: TGTGCCATCAGTGAGTCGGGGAGCTCTGGAAACACCATATATTTT. The chain couples TRBV10-3 to TRBJ1-3; D is unclear. The CDR3 has 15 amino acids. Trimming shortened V by 0 bases and J by 0 bases, and 6 bases separated the two germline ends. Looked up from germline, CDR1 is ENHRY and CDR2 is SYGVKD.

The table lists this clone with a count of one. The gene calls are TRBV2 and TRBJ1-1; TRBD1 aligns across 7 bases. The CDR3 loop spans 17 amino acids. V lost 6 bases, J lost 1 base, and 14 bases stayed unmatched. CDR1 and CDR2 (germline): SNHLY, FYNNEI. Here the CDR3 DNA reads TGTGCCAGCAGAGCAATTCCGGGACAGAGGTCGAACACTGAAGCTTTCTTT. Translating gives CASRAIPGQRSNTEAFF.

The rearrangement uses TRBV6-5 and TRBJ2-7, with D uncertain. In germline, CDR1 is MNHEY, CDR2 SVGAGI. V gave up 2 bases and J gave up 5 bases, with 10 bases separating them. The CDR3 totals 13 residues. The CDR3 DNA reads TGTGCCAGCAGTTACGGTCCAAGGGACGAGCAGTACTTC. Residues: CASSYGPRDEQYF.

This chain links TRBV5-4 with TRBJ1-2; unclear D gene. CDR1 is SGHNT, CDR2 YYREEE, per germline (reference sequence). V lost 5 bases, J lost 8 bases, and 13 bases lay in between. The CDR3 contains 12 residues. The CDR3 protein is CASSYVGGGYTF. The CDR3 DNA reads TGTGCCAGCAGTTATGTGGGAGGGGGCTACACCTTC.

The chain recombines TRBV14 with TRBJ2-1, with 9 bases lining up with TRBD2. V lost 3 bases, J lost 4 bases, and 4 bases stayed unmatched. Germline V gene data show CDR1 as SGHDN and CDR2 as FVKESK. CDR3 length: 15 amino acids. The CDR3 is CASSHASGIYNEQFF. The DNA of the CDR3 is TGTGCCAGCAGCCATGCTAGCGGGATATACAATGAGCAGTTCTTC.

Here the CDR3 DNA reads TGTGCCAGCAGCCCAGGACTAGCGGGAGCGAGAGATACGCAGTATTTT. It codes for CASSPGLAGARDTQYF. The chain links TRBV13 to TRBJ2-3; 13 bases line up with TRBD2. V lost 5 bases, J lost 5 bases, and 7 bases stayed unmatched. Germline values: CDR1 PRHDT, CDR2 FYEKMQ (reference sequence). This CDR3 is built from 16 residues.

This chain links TRBV28 with TRBJ1-1, with D possibly TRBD1 on 6 matching bases. The CDR3 is made up of 13 amino acids. CDR1 is MDHEN and CDR2 is SYDVKM in the germline V gene. Trimming took off 7 bases at V and 5 bases at J, with 14 bases between the two ends. This chain's CDR3 is CASTLGAYTEAFF. In DNA, the CDR3 is TGTGCCAGCACGCTGGGGGCGTATACTGAAGCTTTCTTT.

This clone came up a few times. V and J are TRBV5-1 and TRBJ1-4; D unresolved. The germline V gene encodes CDR1 SGHRS and CDR2 YFSETQ. The CDR3 totals 9 residues. DNA for the CDR3: TGCGCTACGGGTGAAAAACTGTTTTTT. Its translation is CATGEKLFF.

The rearrangement uses TRBV7-9 and TRBJ2-1; weak D call: TRBD2 (5 bases). CDR1 SEHNR and CDR2 FQNEAQ come from the germline V gene (reference sequence). V lost 3 bases and J 10 bases, leaving 10 bases between the germline ends. The length of the CDR3 is 12 residues. The DNA for the CDR3 is TGTGCCAGCAGCTTGTCGGGAAGGGAGCAGTTCTTC. As protein: CASSLSGREQFF.